What follows are 5 T cell receptor beta chains derived from one specimen sequenced in a study of blood T cells in healthy people across ages (dated by TCRdb to 2014 to 2015). Receptor amplification or capture employed 5' RACE. Sequencing instrument: Illumina HiSeq 2500. A second PCR of roughly 7 to 11 cycles was performed with a sample-barcoded 5' primer and a J-beta primer mix. TCRdb reprocessing: public reads trimmed at Q25 with fastp, clones called with MiXCR, in-frame beta chains kept. All rows with the same CDR3 protein become a single entry with the most common DNA and genes. This sample lists around 990,000 distinct CDR3 sequences; roughly two fifths were detected once. Together, the top ten hold roughly 14% of the sample. Sequencing was carried out using blood. The source of these receptors is a man between 18 and 29 years old in good health.

This clonotype was counted at least ten times. This sequence joins TRBV9 and TRBJ2-3, with TRBD1 matching over 7 bases. Germline lookup yields CDR1 SGDLS and CDR2 YYNGEE. The CDR3 loop spans 15 amino acids. The junction had 10 bases not matched to a gene; V was cut back by 6 bases and J by 3 bases. The CDR3 loop is CASTYTGVPTDTQYF. The CDR3 bases are TGTGCCAGCACTTATACAGGGGTCCCAACAGATACGCAGTATTTT.

The genes are TRBV4-2 and TRBJ1-1, with a weak D call TRBD1 (6 bases). CDR1 LGHNA and CDR2 YNFKEQ come from the germline V gene. The CDR3 is 15 residues long. Trimming removed 5 bases from V and 1 base from J, with 14 bases in between. The CDR3 DNA reads as TGTGCCAGCAGCACCACGACAGGAGGGAACACTGAAGCTTTCTTT. Its protein is CASSTTTGGNTEAFF.

This clonotype turned up a few times. The chain uses TRBV10-3 and TRBJ2-5; tentatively, D is TRBD1 (6 bases). V shed 5 bases and J shed 2 bases, with 9 bases lying between them. CDR3 length: 13 residues. CDR1 and CDR2 from the germline V gene are ENHRY and SYGVKD. This CDR3 is CAISTGQQETQYF. The DNA for the CDR3 is TGTGCCATCAGTACAGGGCAGCAAGAGACCCAGTACTTC.

Only a few counts were recorded for this clonotype. V is TRBV7-6 and J is TRBJ2-3, with a weak D call TRBD1 (5 bases). Trimming left V 1 base short and J 4 bases short, with 15 bases between. This CDR3 has 16 amino acids. The germline V gene has CDR1 SGHVS and CDR2 FNYEAQ. The CDR3 protein is CASSLVGPSLADTQYF. CDR3 bases: TGTGCCAGCAGCTTAGTGGGGCCATCGTTGGCAGATACGCAGTATTTT.

This clonotype has just one count. The chain combines TRBV7-9 with TRBJ2-1; no clear D gene. The V end was cut by 5 bases, the J end by 8 bases, with 19 bases between. This CDR3 spans 15 amino acids. Per germline, CDR1 SEHNR and CDR2 FQNEAQ (reference sequence). The CDR3 reads CASSPKSRANHEQFF. For the CDR3, the DNA is TGTGCCAGCAGCCCAAAAAGCCGGGCCAACCATGAGCAGTTCTTC. Looking up the rest from reference TRBV7-9 and TRBJ2-1 gives the full variable domain: DTGVSQNPRHKITKRGQNVTFRCDPISEHNRLYWYRQTLGQGPEFLTYFQNEAQLEKSRLLSDRFSAERPKGSFSTLEIQRTEQGDSAMYLCASSPKSRANHEQFFGPGTRLTVL.